The 13 T cell receptor beta chains below were found in one sample sequenced in a study of shared clonotypes between healthy human individuals. The method was immunoSEQ multiplex PCR; TCRdb's version includes in-frame clones alone and lacks a portion of them. The sample carries fewer than 650,000 clones, roughly 72% recorded once. The source material was PBMCs. Every receptor here comes from a woman between 40 and 50 years old in good health. Some clones in this sample may be carry-over from other donors' samples.

This chain uses TRBV2 with TRBJ2-7; TRBD1 matches 7 bases. CDR1 and CDR2 (germline): SNHLY, FYNNEI. The CDR3 spans 15 residues. Germline trimming cut 8 bases from V and 0 bases from J; bases unmatched to any gene: 10. The CDR3 is CASQLMGDSSYEQYF. The CDR3 DNA follows: TGTGCCAGCCAGCTGATGGGGGACAGCTCCTACGAGCAGTACTTC.

This clone was recorded only once. The chain carries TRBV18 and TRBJ1-2, with D possibly matching TRBD1 (6 bases). The CDR3 contains 16 residues. The germline V gene encodes CDR1 KGHSH and CDR2 LQKENI. V lost 3 bases and J 2 bases, leaving 16 bases between the germline ends. CDR3 region: CASSPSTGILNYGYTF. The CDR3 DNA is TGTGCCAGCTCACCGAGCACAGGGATCCTAAACTATGGCTACACCTTC.

The rearrangement joins TRBV11-2 to TRBJ2-1, with 12 bases fitting TRBD2. V shed 2 bases, J shed 3 bases, and the junction held 8 bases outside the gene matches. Germline V gene data show CDR1 as SGHAT and CDR2 as FQNNGV. CDR3 length: 18 amino acids. The DNA of the CDR3 is TGTGCCAGCAGCTTAAGGCCTAGCGGGAGGGCCAGCTACAATGAGCAGTTCTTC. This codes for CASSLRPSGRASYNEQFF.

The gene calls are TRBV5-1 and TRBJ2-5; D gene unclear. V was cut by 4 bases and J by 4 bases, with 17 bases left in between. This CDR3 region has 15 residues. Germline V CDR1 and CDR2: SGHRS, YFSETQ. This CDR3 reads CASSPTPPGTETQYF. DNA of the CDR3: TGCGCCAGCAGCCCGACGCCGCCGGGCACAGAGACCCAGTACTTC. Supplemented by reference TRBV5-1 and TRBJ2-5, the full variable domain reads KAGVTQTPRYLIKTRGQQVTLSCSPISGHRSVSWYQQTPGQGLQFLFEYFSETQRNKGNFPGRFSGRQFSNSRSEMNVSTLELGDSALYLCASSPTPPGTETQYFGPGTRLLVL.

The chain links TRBV18 to TRBJ1-1; perhaps TRBD1 as D (5 bases). Looked up from germline, CDR1 is KGHSH and CDR2 is LQKENI. This CDR3 is built from 15 residues. V was trimmed by 3 bases and J by 1 base, leaving 12 bases between them. The CDR3 DNA sequence: TGTGCCAGCTCACCCAGGACACCTCCGAACACTGAAGCTTTCTTT. It encodes CASSPRTPPNTEAFF. Full variable domain (missing parts from reference TRBV18 and TRBJ1-1): NAGVMQNPRHLVRRRGQEARLRCSPMKGHSHVYWYRQLPEEGLKFMVYLQKENIIDESGMPKERFSAEFPKEGPSILRIQQVVRGDSAAYFCASSPRTPPNTEAFFGQGTRLTVV.

The chain has TRBV29-1 and TRBJ2-3; D possibly uses TRBD1 or TRBD2 (5 bases each). Trimming took 6 bases from V and 2 from J, leaving 15 bases between them. From germline, CDR1 is SQVTM and CDR2 ANQGSEA. This CDR3 comprises 14 residues. The CDR3 region is CSVLGGGYTDTQYF. The CDR3 DNA reads as TGCAGCGTACTAGGTGGGGGATACACAGATACGCAGTATTTT.

In this sample, this clone turned up a few times. The rearrangement uses TRBV11-1 and TRBJ2-7, with TRBD1 matching over 8 bases. The trim removed 5 bases at V and 3 bases at J, leaving 15 bases unmatched. CDR1 and CDR2 (germline): SGHAT, FQDESV (reference sequence). The CDR3 is made up of 17 amino acids. CDR3 nucleotide sequence: TGTGCCAGCAGCCCCATACTACAGGGGGAATTGAACTACGAGCAGTACTTC. Its protein product is CASSPILQGELNYEQYF.

The chain links TRBV28 to TRBJ1-5; D perhaps matches TRBD1 (6 bases). The CDR3 length is 14 residues. V shed 6 bases and J shed 0 bases, with 9 bases lying between them. The V gene's germline CDR1 is MDHEN and CDR2 SYDVKM. CDR3 in DNA: TGTGCCAGCAGACAGGGATATAGCAATCAGCCCCAGCATTTT. Amino acids: CASRQGYSNQPQHF.

Only a few counts were recorded for this clone. This sample includes further DNA sequences coding for the same CDR3. The chain couples TRBV27 to TRBJ2-1; TRBD2 agrees at 11 bases. CDR3 length: 18 residues. CDR1 MNHEY and CDR2 SMNVEV come from the germline V gene (reference sequence). V was clipped by 2 bases and J by 2 bases; unmatched bases: 8. As DNA, the CDR3 is TGTGCCAGCAGTTTACGGCTAGCGGGAGGATCTCCCTACAATGAGCAGTTCTTC. It translates to CASSLRLAGGSPYNEQFF.

As regards this clone: This sample includes further DNA sequences coding for the same CDR3. The rearrangement links TRBV5-1 to TRBJ2-5; D unclear. V lost 5 bases to trimming and J lost 2 bases, with 7 bases between them. Germline values: CDR1 SGHRS, CDR2 YFSETQ. The CDR3 spans 12 residues. The CDR3 sequence is CASSRQQETQYF. CDR3 nucleotide sequence: TGCGCCAGCAGTAGGCAGCAAGAGACCCAGTACTTC.

This clone was found a few times. CDR3 DNA sequence: TGTGCCAGCAGCCCAAGAGCGTACACAGATACGCAGTATTTT. Its translation is CASSPRAYTDTQYF. The gene calls are TRBV7-9 and TRBJ2-3; D is unclear. CDR1 and CDR2 from the germline V gene are SEHNR and FQNEAQ (reference sequence). Trimming stripped 5 bases from V and 2 bases from J, with 11 bases between. This CDR3 contains 14 residues. The entire variable domain, with the rest obtained from reference TRBV7-9 and TRBJ2-3, is as follows: DTGVSQNPRHKITKRGQNVTFRCDPISEHNRLYWYRQTLGQGPEFLTYFQNEAQLEKSRLLSDRFSAERPKGSFSTLEIQRTEQGDSAMYLCASSPRAYTDTQYFGPGTRLTVL.

The chain has TRBV2 and TRBJ2-7; a weak D match, TRBD2 (6 bases). Germline V gene data show CDR1 as SNHLY and CDR2 as FYNNEI. There are 14 residues in the CDR3. V was pared by 3 bases and J by 0 bases, with 9 bases between. The DNA of the CDR3 is TGTGCCAGCAGTGAGCGGCGGGACTCCTACGAGCAGTACTTC. It encodes CASSERRDSYEQYF.

The J gene is TRBJ2-1, the V gene TRBV30; D possibly corresponds to TRBD2 (5 bases). The CDR3 is made up of 13 amino acids. Trimming took off 2 bases at V and 9 bases at J, with 14 bases between the two ends. The germline gives CDR1 GTSNPN, CDR2 SVGIG (reference sequence). Here the CDR3 DNA reads TGTGCCTGGAGTAGGTGGCCCAGCGGTGAGCAGTTCTTC. This translates into CAWSRWPSGEQFF. Supplemented by reference TRBV30 and TRBJ2-1, the full variable domain reads SQTIHQWPATLVQPVGSPLSLECTVEGTSNPNLYWYRQAAGRGLQLLFYSVGIGQISSEVPQNLSASRPQDRQFILSSKKLLLSDSGFYLCAWSRWPSGEQFFGPGTRLTVL.